This TCR beta chain was sequenced during a study of cytomegalovirus exposure and HLA in healthy donors (TCRdb year 2017). Looking at the study overall: In an earlier analysis of some 610 of the donors, around 300 Gb of sequence data and 90 million to 120 million unique TCR beta sequences from some 170 million T cells were reported. About 280 gigabases of sequencing data and roughly 80 million unique TCR sequences made up an early release that covered several hundred HLA-typed donors. Of the approximately 400 genotyped donors, over 70% fell in the genetic ancestry cluster associated with self-reported Caucasian donors. The study aimed to test whether signatures of past pathogen exposure could be identified by cataloging public T cell receptors. Using immunosequencing, the study profiled T cell repertoires from 500 to 800 subjects and related those repertoires to cytomegalovirus serostatus. A separate validation cohort of 100 to 150 different subjects was used in addition to the roughly 670-subject first cohort. The study combined high-throughput TCR immunosequencing, statistical association of individual TCRs with disease status, and machine learning to predict cytomegalovirus infection status. A later analysis re-analyzed previously published TCR beta repertoires from about 600 donors and added high-resolution HLA genotyping to study TCR occurrence patterns. The later analysis used no new phenotypic data to find candidate immune exposures, relying instead on TCR beta sequences and their occurrence across donors. An earlier analysis of around 580 of the donors used high-throughput TCR beta sequencing to judge whether each TCR beta V gene segment behaved as functional or pseudogenic. Donor age, sex, ethnicity and CMV serostatus were compiled alongside the repertoire data. A later genetic analysis used genome-wide SNP genotypes for about 60% of the roughly 700 donors, treating that subset as a discovery cohort. All discovery cohort repertoires had been generated using a single sequencing platform. HLA typing covered class I and class II loci at four-digit resolution. The number of donors typed differed by locus, with 629-630 for A, B, C, DRB1 and DQB1, over 500 for DQA1, nearly 610 for DPA1, and roughly 450 for DPB1. Roughly five DR-DQ haplotypes were treated as single units for association and clustering because of strong linkage in the cohort. Across approximately 400 genotyped donors of the cohort, an average of roughly 250,000 unique TCR beta nucleotide sequences per donor were sequenced, and roughly 20% of those sequences were non-productive.

The paper as a whole reports these results and caveats: In a later analysis, 15,000 to 20,000 TCR beta sequences were associated with specific HLA alleles at a false discovery rate of 0.05. In this cohort, only TCR beta chains were sequenced, and detectable features were limited by the absence of alpha or paired-chain data. Across donors, most TCR sequences were observed very rarely, whereas some public TCRs were present in many individuals. A cluster of highly shared sequence variants was judged likely to represent a technical artifact of the sequencing pipeline. Because some donors lacked HLA typing at each locus, the association tests relied only on the typed subset. A few of the identified cytomegalovirus-associated TCR beta chains were confirmed in vitro to be specific for cytomegalovirus antigens. Because counts were too low, roughly 17 rarely observed V segments, including chromosome 9 orphons, were left out of the earlier analysis of over 550 of the donors. According to a later analysis, parvovirus B19, influenza, CMV and Epstein-Barr virus appeared linked to several top co-occurrence clusters. The authors suggested that the approach could potentially be generalized to other disease states and immunological phenotypes. The study gave a list of under 200 TCR beta chains associated with cytomegalovirus. The presence/absence analyses assumed that sequencing depth was roughly uniform across donors, and that assumption may not be true. According to a later genetic analysis, donors in an Asian-associated ancestry cluster had fewer N-insertions in productive TCRs than the approximately 690-donor mean. Most CMV-associated TCR beta chains appeared to be HLA-restricted in a later analysis, and the HLA associations seemed to be driven largely by CMV exposure. A later analysis found that HLA-associated TCR beta chains were more clonally expanded and had lower generation probabilities than equally common non-associated chains. When HLA alleles, especially DR and DQ, strongly co-occurred, TCR associations were difficult to assign to individual alleles. Some IMGT-functional V segments, including TRBV6-2 and TRBV6-3, could not be distinguished by the 87-base-pair reads and were therefore excluded. In a later analysis, the rate of TCR association differed among HLA loci, with DRB1 alleles having the most associated TCRs and HLA-C alleles having the fewest. Broadly in line with IMGT annotations, most TCR beta V segments showed up in productive rearrangements about 87% or about 30% of the time in an earlier analysis of approximately 640 of the donors. Correlated functional status among segregating V segments might reflect linkage disequilibrium, but an unknown experimental factor could not be ruled out. In a later genetic analysis, a missense DCLRE1C variant was associated with V-gene and J-gene trimming of TCR beta chains, and the association was replicated in an independent cohort. For the cohort, immune exposure information was limited to CMV serostatus. In both the original and validation cohorts, the classifier was reported to diagnose cytomegalovirus status with high specificity and sensitivity. A further reported finding was that TCR beta sequences accurately predicted the HLA-A and HLA-B alleles for most subjects in the first cohort.

The cohort consisted of hundreds of healthy bone marrow donors. At the time of sampling, every cohort member was nominally healthy, though immune exposures that went unrecorded were likely present. The donor was CMV seronegative and belonged to the group of around 350 seronegative cohort members. Every donor gave a peripheral blood sample, and the peripheral blood mononuclear cells from that sample were used for TCR beta sequencing. Genomic DNA was extracted from the blood cell samples with the Qiagen DNeasy Blood Extraction Kit. The cysteine opens and the phenylalanine closes a CDR3 of 16 amino acids. The DNA shown is the 48-base CDR3, in frame from base 1. CDR1 and CDR2, looked up from the germline V gene, are MNHNS and SASEGT. The germline ends are 11 bases apart after V is trimmed by 2 bases and J by 0 bases. To prepare the library, the immunoSEQ multiplex PCR assay was applied. A mixture of 60 forward primers for TCR Vbeta segments and 13 reverse primers for TCR Jbeta segments was used in the multiplex PCR. A multiplex PCR assay on genomic DNA amplified the CDR3 region of rearranged TCR beta genes. The Illumina HiSeq System was used to sequence the amplified TCR beta libraries as 87-base-pair reads. In the source study's methods: A later analysis tallied 70 million to 100 million unique TCR beta chains across the 700 or so repertoires, and about 10 million of those chains were shared by two or more donors. To remove PCR and sequencing errors, raw reads were error-corrected and collapsed into unique sequences using a nearest-neighbor algorithm that merged closely related sequences. CDR3 sequences were aligned to IMGT reference sequences to assign V, D and J gene segments. For a sequence to be retained, at least a six-nucleotide match to both a V gene segment and a J gene segment was required. A rearrangement was called productive if the CDR3 had no stop codons and remained in frame with V and J, and every other rearrangement was called non-productive. CDR3 was defined according to IMGT convention as the region running from the second conserved V-encoded cysteine to the conserved J-encoded phenylalanine. The earlier analysis of about 620 of the donors excluded sequences that lacked an unambiguous match to a single V gene segment. An earlier analysis of 587 of the donors called V segments functional above 56.7% productive rearrangements and segregating when the between-donor standard deviation exceeded 5%. A statistical classification framework was developed to diagnose cytomegalovirus status using the catalog of TCR beta chain sequences. A later analysis assigned V and J genes by comparing TCR nucleotide sequences with IMGT/GENE-DB human TR gene sequences. The TCRdist pipeline was used in a later analysis to assign CDR3 sequences and most-parsimonious VDJ recombination scenarios. In a later analysis, each TCR beta chain was defined by its CDR3 amino acid sequence together with its V-gene family, and reads without a unique V-gene family were excluded. A later analysis removed roughly 590 highly shared, low-generation-probability nucleotide sequences to deal with suspected cross-contamination and a sequencing artifact. In a later analysis, a clonal expansion index was calculated for each public chain from normalized within-repertoire ranks of inferred template counts. A later analysis computed generation probabilities with a VDJ recombination model fitted to out-of-frame rearrangements, and checked the results against IGoR. In a later analysis, TCR-TCR, TCR-HLA and TCR-CMV co-occurrence was scored with hypergeometric tests, and a repertoire-size bias correction was applied to TCR pairs. In a later analysis, false discovery rates were estimated by permuting HLA or CMV assignments 20 times. In a later analysis, co-occurring TCRs were grouped with DBSCAN, and TCRdist sequence similarity was added when clustering was performed within HLA-allele-positive subsets. Repertoires with fewer than 30,000 or more than 120,000 public chains were left out of co-occurrence clustering, as were about 5 repertoires with anomalous nucleotide sharing. TCRdb took over this immuneACCESS table, retaining in-frame rearrangements with V and J assigned. Such tables are incomplete; in checked studies, under half of the missing clones stem from an unresolved V gene, and the remainder is unexplained. V, J and clone size derive from that table, while D and trimming were established from the DNA sequence. This sample gives fewer than 200,000 clones in total; 79% of them show up just once. Of the sample, approximately 2.3% is held by the ten largest clones.

Note on this clone: Its antigen is currently not known. The input lacks base qualities; no much larger clone sits a single base away.

The rearrangement joined TRBV6-1 to TRBJ2-1; the D gene identity is not certain. Material: PBMCs. The TCR originated in a man aged 40-55 years in good health and CMV-seronegative. The CDR3 region reads CASSERRSSSYNEQFF. The DNA sequence is given as TGTGCCAGCAGTGAACGGCGTTCTAGCTCCTACAATGAGCAGTTCTTC.